This TCR beta chain was recovered during a study of T cell repertoires in cytomegalovirus infection. Study findings and constraints: Totalled public TCR beta family frequency picked out people who carried CMV plus the relevant HLA.

TCRdb itself ran the reads through MiXCR, one entry per CDR3 protein. This sample has around 900,000 distinct CDR3 sequences, with around 31% found just once. Trimming stripped 3 bases from V and 7 bases from J, with 13 bases between. The CDR3 sequence is 13 residues long. Concerning this clonotype: Antigen specificity is unknown.

The origin of this receptor is a human donor in good health (CMV status not recorded). Some clones in this sample may be carry-over from other donors' samples. This chain uses TRBV12-3 or TRBV12-4 with TRBJ2-7; no clear D gene. The sequences come from cultured CD8+ T cells from PBMCs, collected from culture after CMV antigen stimulation. The CDR3 DNA reads as TGTGCCAGCAGTTTTTCTGGGTTGTGGGAGCAGTACTTC. Translation gives CASSFSGLWEQYF.